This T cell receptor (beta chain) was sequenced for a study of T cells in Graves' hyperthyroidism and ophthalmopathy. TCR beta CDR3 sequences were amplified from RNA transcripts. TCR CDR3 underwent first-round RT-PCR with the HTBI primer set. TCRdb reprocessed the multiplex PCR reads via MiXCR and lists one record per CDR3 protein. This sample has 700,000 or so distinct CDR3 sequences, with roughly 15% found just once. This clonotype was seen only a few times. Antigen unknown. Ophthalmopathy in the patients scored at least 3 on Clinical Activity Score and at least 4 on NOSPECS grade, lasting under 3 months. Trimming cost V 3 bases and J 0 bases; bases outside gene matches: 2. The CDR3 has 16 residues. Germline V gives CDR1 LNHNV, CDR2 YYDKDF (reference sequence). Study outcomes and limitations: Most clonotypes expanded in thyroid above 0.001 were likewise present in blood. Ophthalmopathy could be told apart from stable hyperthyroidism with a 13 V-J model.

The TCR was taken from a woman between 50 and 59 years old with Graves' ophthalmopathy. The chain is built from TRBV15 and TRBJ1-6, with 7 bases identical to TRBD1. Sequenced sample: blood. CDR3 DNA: TGTGCCACCAGCAGGGGACAGAGCTCCTATAATTCACCCCTCCACTTT. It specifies CATSRGQSSYNSPLHF.